This entry is about one T cell receptor beta chain. The germline V and J ends were trimmed by 0 bases and 5 bases, with 6 bases remaining between them. This CDR3 spans 13 amino acids. Germline CDR1 and CDR2: SGHRS and YFSETQ. The protocol was immunoSEQ multiplex PCR, while the TCRdb copy is restricted to in-frame clones and leaves out a portion. The sample has roughly 150,000 clones; roughly 88% are singletons. This record belongs to a study of blood T cell repertoires in COVID-19. This chain uses TRBV5-1 with TRBJ2-1, with D unclear. The receptor's source is a man in his 70s who had been exposed to COVID-19. The sequencing input was PBMCs or T cells enriched from blood (not recorded which). Here the CDR3 DNA reads TGCGCCAGCAGCTTGGCCGTAGACAATGAGCAGTTCTTC. Encoded protein: CASSLAVDNEQFF.